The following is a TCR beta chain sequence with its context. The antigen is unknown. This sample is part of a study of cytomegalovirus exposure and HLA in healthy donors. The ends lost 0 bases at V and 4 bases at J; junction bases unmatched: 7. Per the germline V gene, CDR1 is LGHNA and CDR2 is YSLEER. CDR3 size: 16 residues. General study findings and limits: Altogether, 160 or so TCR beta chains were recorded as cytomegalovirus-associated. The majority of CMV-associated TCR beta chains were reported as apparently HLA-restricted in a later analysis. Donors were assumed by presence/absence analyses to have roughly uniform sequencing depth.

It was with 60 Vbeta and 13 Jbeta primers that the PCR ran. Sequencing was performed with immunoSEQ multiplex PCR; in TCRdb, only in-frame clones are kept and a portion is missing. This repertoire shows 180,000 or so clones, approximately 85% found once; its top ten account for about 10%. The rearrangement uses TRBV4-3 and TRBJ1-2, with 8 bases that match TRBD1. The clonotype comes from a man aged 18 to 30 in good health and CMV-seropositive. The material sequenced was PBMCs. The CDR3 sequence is CASSQDVSQGAYGYTF. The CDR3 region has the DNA TGCGCCAGCAGCCAAGATGTGTCTCAGGGGGCCTATGGCTACACCTTC.